A selection of T cell receptor beta chains follows, all from one sample in a study of shared clonotypes between healthy human individuals. Clones were read by immunoSEQ multiplex PCR, and TCRdb kept only the in-frame ones, dropping some. The sample lists over a million clones, roughly 74% occurring once. Material for sequencing was memory CD4+ T cells from PBMCs. These receptors came from a man aged 18 to 29 in good health. Some clones in this sample may be carry-over from other donors' samples. Both conserved end residues are part of each CDR3. The D gene is left open where the match is weak. Size is omitted from some rows. Given values are once, few, many or a class for expanded clones.

DNA: TGTGCCAGCAGCCTGGGGACCTCGGCGGGTCCAGAGACCCAGTACTTC
CDR3: CASSLGTSAGPETQYF
V: TRBV7-2
J: TRBJ2-5
D: .
size: .

DNA: TGTGCCAGCAGCTGGGGACTAGCGGGAGGCAATGAGCAGTTCTTC
CDR3: CASSWGLAGGNEQFF
V: TRBV5-4
J: TRBJ2-1
D: TRBD2
size: .

DNA: TGTGCCAGCAGCATCAACCCGGGACAGGGGGCGAGAGGCTACACCTTC
CDR3: CASSINPGQGARGYTF
V: TRBV5-5
J: TRBJ1-2
D: TRBD1
size: .

DNA: TGTGCCAGCGGCGGCTCCTATAATTCACCCCTCCACTTT
CDR3: CASGGSYNSPLHF
V: TRBV2
J: TRBJ1-6
D: .
size: .

DNA: TGTGCCAGCAGCCCGACCGGGACTAAAGAGACCCAGTACTTC
CDR3: CASSPTGTKETQYF
V: TRBV5-5
J: TRBJ2-5
D: TRBD2
size: .

DNA: TGTGCCAGCAGCGTAGAGGGACAGGGGCTTTCACCCCTCCACTTT
CDR3: CASSVEGQGLSPLHF
V: TRBV9
J: TRBJ1-6
D: TRBD1
size: .

DNA: TGTGCCAGCCGGGACTTGACCTACAATGAGCAGTTCTTC
CDR3: CASRDLTYNEQFF
V: TRBV28
J: TRBJ2-1
D: .
size: .

DNA: TGTGCCAGCAGCCCGACGGACAGTAGAAACACCATATATTTT
CDR3: CASSPTDSRNTIYF
V: TRBV6-6
J: TRBJ1-3
D: .
size: .

DNA: TGTGCCAGCAGCGGCGAATTTCATCAGCCCCAGCATTTT
CDR3: CASSGEFHQPQHF
V: TRBV5-8
J: TRBJ1-5
D: .
size: .

DNA: TGTGCCTGTTACCGGACAGGGCAAGTTGCTTTCTTT
CDR3: CACYRTGQVAFF
V: TRBV30
J: TRBJ1-1
D: TRBD1
size: .

DNA: TGTGCCAGCAGCTGGACAGGAGAAACTGAAGCTTTCTTT
CDR3: CASSWTGETEAFF
V: TRBV11-2
J: TRBJ1-1
D: TRBD1
size: few

DNA: TGTGCCAGCACCCACAGGGGGACAGATACGCAGTATTTT
CDR3: CASTHRGTDTQYF
V: TRBV7-9
J: TRBJ2-3
D: TRBD1
size: .

DNA: TGTGCCAGCTCACCACGTGGGACCGAGGATACGCAGTATTTT
CDR3: CASSPRGTEDTQYF
V: TRBV18
J: TRBJ2-3
D: .
size: .

DNA: TGTGCCAGCAGCTTTTCCCCGGCGGAGAATGAGCAGTTCTTC
CDR3: CASSFSPAENEQFF
V: TRBV11-1
J: TRBJ2-1
D: .
size: .

DNA: TGTGCCTGGAGTCGAGACGGGACCTATGGCTACACCTTC
CDR3: CAWSRDGTYGYTF
V: TRBV30
J: TRBJ1-2
D: .
size: .

DNA: TGTGCCACCAGCAGAGATCGGGTCGGCAATCCCTACAATGAGCAGTTCTTC
CDR3: CATSRDRVGNPYNEQFF
V: TRBV15
J: TRBJ2-1
D: .
size: .

DNA: TGTGCCAGCAGCGCCTCCCCGTCTGGGAGGAGTGAAAAACTGTTTTTT
CDR3: CASSASPSGRSEKLFF
V: TRBV9
J: TRBJ1-4
D: .
size: .

DNA: TGCAGCGTCGTCAGGGTGAACATTCAGTACTTC
CDR3: CSVVRVNIQYF
V: TRBV29-1
J: TRBJ2-4
D: .
size: .

DNA: TGTGCCAGCAGCTTAGGCGGGGTTACTAGGGGGTTCTTC
CDR3: CASSLGGVTRGFF
V: TRBV7-2
J: TRBJ2-1
D: .
size: .

DNA: TGTGCCAGCAGCTTCTCCAACAGCGATCAGCCCCAGCATTTT
CDR3: CASSFSNSDQPQHF
V: TRBV7-2
J: TRBJ1-5
D: .
size: .

DNA: TGTGCCAGCAGTTACGACAGGGGATACGGGGAGCAGTACTTC
CDR3: CASSYDRGYGEQYF
V: TRBV6-5
J: TRBJ2-5
D: TRBD1
size: .

DNA: TGTGCCAGCAGTTCCCGGGCCCAAGGGCTCTCTGGGGCCAACGTCCTGACTTTC
CDR3: CASSSRAQGLSGANVLTF
V: TRBV27
J: TRBJ2-6
D: .
size: .

DNA: TGTGCCAGCAGCCCGGCCGGCCTCGCGGGGGGTGGGCAGTACTTC
CDR3: CASSPAGLAGGGQYF
V: TRBV7-2
J: TRBJ2-7
D: TRBD2
size: .

DNA: TGTGCCACCAGCAGAGAGAAGGGAGCCACCAGCTACGAGCAGTACTTC
CDR3: CATSREKGATSYEQYF
V: TRBV15
J: TRBJ2-7
D: .
size: .

DNA: TGTGCCAGCAGGAAGGGCCCATGGGGCCACTATGGCTACACCTTC
CDR3: CASRKGPWGHYGYTF
V: TRBV28
J: TRBJ1-2
D: .
size: .

DNA: TGTGCCAGCAGCCTACAGGGGGGAAGCCCTAGTCGATCCACTGACGAGCAGTACTTC
CDR3: CASSLQGGSPSRSTDEQYF
V: TRBV4-2
J: TRBJ2-7
D: TRBD1
size: .

DNA: TGTGCCAGCAGGCTTTTGGGCACAGGGGACTATGGCTACACCTTC
CDR3: CASRLLGTGDYGYTF
V: TRBV28
J: TRBJ1-2
D: TRBD1
size: .